A selection of T cell receptor beta chains follows, all from one sample in a study of Tregs in tolerant kidney transplant recipients. Method: immunoSEQ multiplex PCR; TCRdb's copy keeps in-frame clones and lacks some. The table lists 100,000 to 130,000 clones, around 89% of them singletons. Specimen: CD4+ T cells from blood, collected before the transplant. These receptor sequences come from a human donor who received a combined kidney and bone marrow transplant. Each CDR3 is given with its conserved first and last residue. D genes are given only for firm matches. A row's size may be missing; if present it is once, few, many or a size class.

j_gene | d_gene | abundance | v_gene | CDR3nt | CDR3aa
TRBJ1-1 | TRBD1 | once | TRBV5-4 | TGTGCCTATACTCCGGGACAGGGGAACACTGAAGCTTTCTTT | CAYTPGQGNTEAFF
TRBJ1-2 | TRBD1 | - | TRBV7-9 | TGTGCCAGCAGCCAACGGGACAGTATTTATGGCTACACCTTC | CASSQRDSIYGYTF
TRBJ2-2 | - | - | TRBV9 | TGTGCCAGCAGCGTAACAACAGGGAACACCGGGGAGCTGTTTTTT | CASSVTTGNTGELFF
TRBJ2-7 | TRBD2 | - | TRBV30 | TGTGCCTGGAGTTCACCTAAATCTCTAGCGGGAGCATCCGAGCAGTACTTC | CAWSSPKSLAGASEQYF
TRBJ2-7 | - | - | TRBV27 | TGTGCCAGCAGTTTAATCGGGAAGCCGGGCAACGAGCAGTACTTC | CASSLIGKPGNEQYF
TRBJ2-5 | TRBD2 | once | TRBV5-1 | TGCGCCAGCAGCCTGCTGACTAGCGGGGGGACCGAGACCCAGTACTTC | CASSLLTSGGTETQYF
TRBJ2-2 | TRBD1 | - | TRBV6-5 | TGTGCCAGCAGTTACTCAACAGGGGTGGCCACCGGGGAGCTGTTTTTT | CASSYSTGVATGELFF
TRBJ1-2 | - | - | TRBV5-1 | TGCGCCAGCAGCTTGGGAGGGAGAGATGGCTACACCTTC | CASSLGGRDGYTF
TRBJ2-7 | TRBD2 | - | TRBV27 | TGTGCCAGCACCCTGGGGAGGGAGAGCTACGAGCAGTACTTC | CASTLGRESYEQYF
TRBJ1-2 | TRBD1 | - | TRBV11-2 | TGTGCCAGCAGCCCACCAGTGACAGGGCCCTATGGCTACACCTTC | CASSPPVTGPYGYTF
TRBJ2-3 | TRBD1 | - | TRBV2 | TGTGCCAGCACCAGGGACAGGACAACAGATACGCAGTATTTT | CASTRDRTTDTQYF
TRBJ1-1 | - | - | TRBV29-1 | TGCAGCGTTGAAGATTGGTTCAGGAACACTGAAGCTTTCTTT | CSVEDWFRNTEAFF
TRBJ2-7 | TRBD2 | - | TRBV28 | TGTGCCAGCGGAGTGGGAGGGCCCTACGAGCAGTACTTC | CASGVGGPYEQYF
TRBJ2-5 | TRBD1 | - | TRBV29-1 | TGCAGCGTGGAGGTGACAGGGGTAAGAGAGACCCAGTACTTC | CSVEVTGVRETQYF
TRBJ1-6 | TRBD1 | - | TRBV27 | TGTGCCAGCAGGTGGACAGGGGGTAATAATTCACCCCTCCACTTT | CASRWTGGNNSPLHF
TRBJ2-7 | TRBD2 | - | TRBV2 | TGTGCCAGCAGTGAAGCGGTCTGGGGAGGGGAGCAGTACTTC | CASSEAVWGGEQYF
TRBJ2-7 | TRBD1 | - | TRBV7-2 | TGTGCCAGCAGCTTAGGGACAGGGGGCTTTGAGCAGTACTTC | CASSLGTGGFEQYF
TRBJ2-1 | TRBD2 | - | TRBV28 | TGTGCCAGCACTTTTCCCCTAGCGGGAGCAAATGAGCAGTTCTTC | CASTFPLAGANEQFF
TRBJ2-1 | - | - | TRBV29-1 | TGCAGCGCCTCCTTTACAGGGCCGTGGTATGAGCAGTTCTTC | CSASFTGPWYEQFF
TRBJ2-7 | TRBD2 | - | TRBV5-1 | TGCGCCAGCAGCTTGGCTTCCGTGACTAGCGGATACGAGCAGTACTTC | CASSLASVTSGYEQYF
TRBJ1-2 | TRBD1 | - | TRBV6-6 | TGTGCCAGCAGCAGAGAAGACAGGGATGGCTACACCTTC | CASSREDRDGYTF
TRBJ1-2 | - | - | TRBV7-8 | TGTGCCAGCAGCTTACTAACTTTTAACTATGGCTACACCTTC | CASSLLTFNYGYTF
TRBJ2-1 | - | - | TRBV7-2 | TGTGCCAGCAGTTCCCGCTTAGACTTCTACAATGAGCAGTTCTTC | CASSSRLDFYNEQFF
TRBJ2-2 | - | few | TRBV6-5 | TGTGCCAGCAGTTCTGAGGGGGGGTCCGGGGAGCTGTTTTTT | CASSSEGGSGELFF
TRBJ2-2 | TRBD1 | - | TRBV5-6 | TGTGCCAGCAGCTTGGGGACTTGGACAGGGTCAGTGGAGCTGTTTTTT | CASSLGTWTGSVELFF
TRBJ2-1 | - | once | TRBV28 | TGTGCCAGCAGTTTTGGGGCGGTGGGTGAGCAGTTCTTC | CASSFGAVGEQFF
TRBJ1-2 | TRBD1 | once | TRBV5-1 | TGCGCCAGCAGCGTAACAGGGGGCTCCTATGGCTACACCTTC | CASSVTGGSYGYTF
TRBJ1-3 | - | once | TRBV6-5 | TGTGCCAGCAGTTACTCGAAAACAGGGCGAAACACCATATATTTT | CASSYSKTGRNTIYF
TRBJ2-7 | - | few | TRBV11-2 | TGTGCCAGCCGGACCGAATCGACAGGAGTCTACGAGCAGTACTTC | CASRTESTGVYEQYF
TRBJ2-5 | - | - | TRBV5-1 | TGCGCCAGCAGCCCCGGGGGGCCCGTCATGGAGACCCAGTACTTC | CASSPGGPVMETQYF
TRBJ2-2 | - | - | TRBV29-1 | TGCAGCGGCGGAAAAGACACCGGGGAGCTGTTTTTT | CSGGKDTGELFF
TRBJ2-7 | TRBD2 | - | TRBV11-2 | TGTGCCAGCAGCTTAGGGACGGGGGGGCCGACCCTCTCCTACGAGCAGTACTTC | CASSLGTGGPTLSYEQYF
TRBJ1-5 | - | - | TRBV6-5 | TGTGCCAGCAGTTGGGGAGGGGGCAATCAGCCCCAGCATTTT | CASSWGGGNQPQHF
TRBJ2-3 | TRBD2 | - | TRBV18 | TGTGCCAGCTCACCACTAGCGGGGTCCACAGATACGCAGTATTTT | CASSPLAGSTDTQYF
TRBJ2-7 | TRBD2 | - | TRBV4-2 | TGTGCCAGCAGCCAAGACGTTAGGGCTAGCGGGGGGGCCGGACTCTACGAGCAGTACTTC | CASSQDVRASGGAGLYEQYF
TRBJ2-7 | TRBD1 | - | TRBV5-1 | TGCGCCAGCAGCTATCAGGGGGCTGTGTACGAGCAGTACTTC | CASSYQGAVYEQYF
TRBJ2-1 | - | - | TRBV7-9 | TGTGCCAGCAGCTCCCTCAGTAATGAGCAGTTCTTC | CASSSLSNEQFF
TRBJ2-1 | - | - | TRBV4-1 | TGCGCCAGCAGCCACCGGGACATCTGGGAGCAGTTCTTC | CASSHRDIWEQFF
TRBJ2-5 | TRBD1 | - | TRBV5-1 | TGCGCCAGCAGCTTGGACGGCAGGGGGCCGCCTGAGACCCAGTACTTC | CASSLDGRGPPETQYF
TRBJ1-4 | - | - | TRBV18 | TGTGCCAGCCTCCGGTCCGAGGGAGAAAAACTGTTTTTT | CASLRSEGEKLFF
TRBJ2-2 | - | - | TRBV27 | TGTGCCAGCACCCCCCGGTGGGACACCTACACCGGGGAGCTGTTTTTT | CASTPRWDTYTGELFF
TRBJ2-1 | - | - | TRBV12-2 | TGTGCAAGTCCGGTGACTAGCGGGGGGTACAATGAGCAGTTCTTC | CASPVTSGGYNEQFF
TRBJ1-1 | TRBD1 | - | TRBV28 | TGTGCCAGCATTATAGACAGGGTAGGAGACACTGAAGCTTTCTTT | CASIIDRVGDTEAFF
TRBJ2-1 | TRBD2 | - | TRBV11-2 | TGTGCCAGCAGCTTAGAGCCTAGCGGCAACTACAATGAGCAGTTCTTC | CASSLEPSGNYNEQFF